This note documents a single T cell receptor (beta chain) sequence. The germline V and J ends were trimmed by 4 bases and 7 bases, with 22 bases remaining between them. The CDR3 is 16 amino acids. The sample is drawn from a study of T-cell reconstitution after alpha-beta-depleted transplantation in children. Preparation of the TCRbeta library involved a method that used unique molecular identifiers. TCRdb fed the PCR reads into MiXCR, producing one record per CDR3 protein. This sample has fewer than 550,000 distinct CDR3 sequences; about an eighth occur once, and the top ten carry 13% to 15%. This clonotype was sampled from a female patient between 2 and 15 years old who had a stem cell transplant for aplastic anemia, so the T cells may come from the graft donor. This sample comprised PBMCs, mostly from graft donor cells, obtained 180 days after TCRalphabeta/CD19-depleted stem cell transplant. This chain uses TRBV12-3 or TRBV12-4 with TRBJ1-1; D gene unclear. The CDR3 loop reads CASSSPWTPGSGEAFF. CDR3 nucleotide sequence: TGTGCCAGCAGTTCGCCCTGGACCCCGGGGAGCGGTGAAGCTTTCTTT.